Listed below are T cell receptor beta chains from one sample, sequenced in a study of human T cells and chemical hapten exposure. TCRdb re-analysed the RACE reads in MiXCR, keeping a single row per CDR3 protein. Among around 340,000 distinct CDR3 sequences listed, roughly 6.9% were seen once. The specimen comprised whole blood, sampled in connection with sensitization to the hapten diphenylcyclopropenone (DPC). These receptors were taken from a woman aged 18 to 35 with alopecia areata. Some clones in this sample may be carry-over from other donors' samples. The CDR3 runs from the conserved cysteine through the conserved F or W. A D gene is named only where the DNA matches it firmly. Clone size is stated in some rows and not others, as once, few, many or a class when expanded.

d_gene,j_gene,abundance,v_gene,CDR3aa,CDR3nt
TRBD1,TRBJ2-7,few,TRBV27,CASKRDSSYEQYF,TGTGCCTCCAAACGGGACAGTTCCTACGAGCAGTACTTC
NA,TRBJ2-5,many,TRBV5-1,CASSYDRGIGETQYF,TGCGCCAGCTCCTATGATCGGGGGATAGGAGAGACCCAGTACTTC
NA,TRBJ2-3,many,TRBV7-9,CASSLAPDRDTQYF,TGTGCCAGCAGCTTAGCTCCGGATCGGGATACGCAGTATTTT
NA,TRBJ2-7,many,TRBV2,CASSVFGGYEQYF,TGTGCCAGCAGTGTTTTTGGGGGCTACGAGCAGTACTTC
TRBD1,TRBJ2-7,many,TRBV7-6,CASSPLGGQGPYEQYF,TGTGCCAGCAGCCCCCTTGGGGGACAGGGTCCCTACGAGCAGTACTTC
TRBD1,TRBJ1-2,NA,TRBV6-2/TRBV6-3,CASSLNFRTGSYGYTF,TGTGCCAGCAGCCTAAACTTCCGGACAGGCTCCTATGGCTACACCTTC
TRBD1,TRBJ2-7,many,TRBV4-2,CASSPIPGQGNEQYF,TGTGCCAGCAGCCCTATACCGGGACAGGGCAACGAGCAGTACTTC
NA,TRBJ1-5,few,TRBV6-5,CASGGFYSNQPQHF,TGTGCCAGCGGTGGCTTCTATAGCAATCAGCCCCAGCATTTT
NA,TRBJ1-1,NA,TRBV4-2,CASSQVQNLNTEAFF,TGTGCCAGCAGCCAAGTACAGAACTTGAACACTGAAGCTTTCTTT
NA,TRBJ1-3,many,TRBV7-9,CASSWGVNGNTIYF,TGTGCCAGCAGCTGGGGGGTAAACGGAAACACCATATATTTT